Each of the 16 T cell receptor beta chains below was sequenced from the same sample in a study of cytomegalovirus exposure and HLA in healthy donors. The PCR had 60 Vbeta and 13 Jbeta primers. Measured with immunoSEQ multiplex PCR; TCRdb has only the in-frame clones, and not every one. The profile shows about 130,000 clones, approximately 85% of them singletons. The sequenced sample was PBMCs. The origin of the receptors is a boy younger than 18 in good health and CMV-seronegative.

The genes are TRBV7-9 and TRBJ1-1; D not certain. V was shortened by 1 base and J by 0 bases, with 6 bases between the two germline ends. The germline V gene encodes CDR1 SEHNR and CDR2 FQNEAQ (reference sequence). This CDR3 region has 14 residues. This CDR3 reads CASSLVSVNTEAFF. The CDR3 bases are TGTGCCAGCAGCTTAGTTTCAGTGAACACTGAAGCTTTCTTT. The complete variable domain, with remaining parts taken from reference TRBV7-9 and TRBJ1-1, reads DTGVSQNPRHKITKRGQNVTFRCDPISEHNRLYWYRQTLGQGPEFLTYFQNEAQLEKSRLLSDRFSAERPKGSFSTLEIQRTEQGDSAMYLCASSLVSVNTEAFFGQGTRLTVV.

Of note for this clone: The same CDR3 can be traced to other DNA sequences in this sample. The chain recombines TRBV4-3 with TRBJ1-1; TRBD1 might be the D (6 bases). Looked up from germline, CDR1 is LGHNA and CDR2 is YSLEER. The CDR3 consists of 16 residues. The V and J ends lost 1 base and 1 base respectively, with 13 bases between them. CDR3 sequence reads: CASSQGDTPGNTEAFF. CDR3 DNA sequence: TGCGCCAGCAGCCAAGGGGACACGCCTGGGAACACTGAAGCTTTCTTT.

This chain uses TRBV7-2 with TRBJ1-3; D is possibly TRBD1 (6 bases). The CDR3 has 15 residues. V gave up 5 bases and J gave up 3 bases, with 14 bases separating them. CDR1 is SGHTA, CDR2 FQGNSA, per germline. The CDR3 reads CASSPPRGYGNTIYF. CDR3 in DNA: TGTGCCAGCAGCCCCCCCAGGGGCTATGGAAACACCATATATTTT. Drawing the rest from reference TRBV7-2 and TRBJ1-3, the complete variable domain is GAGVSQSPSNKVTEKGKDVELRCDPISGHTALYWYRQSLGQGLEFLIYFQGNSAPDKSGLPSDRFSAERTGGSVSTLTIQRTQQEDSAVYLCASSPPRGYGNTIYFGEGSWLTVV.

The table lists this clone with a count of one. The CDR3 spells CASSLLRGHPSYEQYF. CDR3 DNA: TGTGCCAGCAGTTTATTGCGGGGGCACCCATCCTACGAGCAGTACTTC. This rearrangement joins TRBV27 to TRBJ2-7, with D perhaps matching TRBD2 (7 bases). This CDR3 has 16 amino acids. Trimming removed 1 base from V and 1 base from J, with 14 bases in between. The germline gives CDR1 MNHEY, CDR2 SMNVEV (reference sequence).

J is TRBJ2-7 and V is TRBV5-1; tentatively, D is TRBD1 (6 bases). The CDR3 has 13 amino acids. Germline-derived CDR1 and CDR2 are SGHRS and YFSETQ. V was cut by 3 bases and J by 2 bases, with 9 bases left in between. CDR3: CASSSTGTYEQYF. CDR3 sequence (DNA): TGCGCCAGCAGCTCAACAGGGACCTACGAGCAGTACTTC.

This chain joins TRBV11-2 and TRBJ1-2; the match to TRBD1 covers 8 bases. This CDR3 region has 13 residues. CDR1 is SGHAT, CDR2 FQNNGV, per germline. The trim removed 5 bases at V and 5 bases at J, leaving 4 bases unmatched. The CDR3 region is CASSAGQGYGYTF. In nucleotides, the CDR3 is TGTGCCAGCAGCGCCGGACAGGGATATGGCTACACCTTC.

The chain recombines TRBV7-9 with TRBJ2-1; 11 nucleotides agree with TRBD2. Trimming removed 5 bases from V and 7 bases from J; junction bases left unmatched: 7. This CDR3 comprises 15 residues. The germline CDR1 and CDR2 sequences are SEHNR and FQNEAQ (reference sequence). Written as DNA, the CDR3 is TGTGCCAGCAGCCTTAGCGGGAGGGCCGGGAATGAGCAGTTCTTC. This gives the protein CASSLSGRAGNEQFF.

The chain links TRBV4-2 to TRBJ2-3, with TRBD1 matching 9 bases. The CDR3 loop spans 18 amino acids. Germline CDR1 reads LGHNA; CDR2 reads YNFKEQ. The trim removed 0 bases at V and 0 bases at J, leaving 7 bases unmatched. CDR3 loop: CASSQDADRGTSTDTQYF. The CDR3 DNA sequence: TGTGCCAGCAGCCAAGATGCTGACAGGGGGACTAGCACAGATACGCAGTATTTT.

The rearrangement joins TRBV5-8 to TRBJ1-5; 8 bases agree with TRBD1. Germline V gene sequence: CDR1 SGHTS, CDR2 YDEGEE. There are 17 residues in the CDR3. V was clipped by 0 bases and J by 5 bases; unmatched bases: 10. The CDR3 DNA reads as TGTGCCAGCAGCTTGGGACAGGGGCGTTTTGGTGATCAGCCCCAGCATTTT. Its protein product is CASSLGQGRFGDQPQHF.

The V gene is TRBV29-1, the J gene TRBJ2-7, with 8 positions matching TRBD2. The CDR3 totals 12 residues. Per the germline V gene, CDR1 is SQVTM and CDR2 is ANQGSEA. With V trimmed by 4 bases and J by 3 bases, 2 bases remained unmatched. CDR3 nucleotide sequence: TGCAGCGTTGGGCTAGCGGGCTACGAGCAGTACTTC. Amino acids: CSVGLAGYEQYF.

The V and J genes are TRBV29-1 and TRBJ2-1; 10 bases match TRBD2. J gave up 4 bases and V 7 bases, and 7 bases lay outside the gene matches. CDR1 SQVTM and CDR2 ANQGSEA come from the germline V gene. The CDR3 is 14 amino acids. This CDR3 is CSADRTSGYNEQFF. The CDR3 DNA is TGCAGCGCTGACCGGACTAGCGGTTACAATGAGCAGTTCTTC.

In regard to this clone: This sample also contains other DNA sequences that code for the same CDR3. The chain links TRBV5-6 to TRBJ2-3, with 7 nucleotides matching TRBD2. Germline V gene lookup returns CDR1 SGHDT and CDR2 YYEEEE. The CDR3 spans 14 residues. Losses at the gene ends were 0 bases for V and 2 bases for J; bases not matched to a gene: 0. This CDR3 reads CASSLGLATDTQYF. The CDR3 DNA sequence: TGTGCCAGCAGCTTGGGACTAGCCACAGATACGCAGTATTTT.

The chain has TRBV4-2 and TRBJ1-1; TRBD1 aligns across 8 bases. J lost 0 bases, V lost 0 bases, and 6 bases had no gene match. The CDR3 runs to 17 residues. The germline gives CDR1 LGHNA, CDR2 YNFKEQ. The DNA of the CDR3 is TGTGCCAGCAGCCAAGATGGCCAGGGGGCTATGAACACTGAAGCTTTCTTT. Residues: CASSQDGQGAMNTEAFF.

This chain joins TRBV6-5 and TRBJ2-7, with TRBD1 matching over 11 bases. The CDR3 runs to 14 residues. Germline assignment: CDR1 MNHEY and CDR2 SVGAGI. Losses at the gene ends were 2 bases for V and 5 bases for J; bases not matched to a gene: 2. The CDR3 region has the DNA TGTGCCAGCAGTTACGGGACAGGGGGAGACGAGCAGTACTTC. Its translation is CASSYGTGGDEQYF.

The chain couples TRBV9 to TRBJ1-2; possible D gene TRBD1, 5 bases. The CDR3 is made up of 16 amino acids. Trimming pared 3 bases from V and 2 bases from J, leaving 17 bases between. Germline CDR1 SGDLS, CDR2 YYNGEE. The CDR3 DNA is TGTGCCAGCAGCGAGCCCTCGAGACAGCTGAACTATGGCTACACCTTC. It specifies CASSEPSRQLNYGYTF.

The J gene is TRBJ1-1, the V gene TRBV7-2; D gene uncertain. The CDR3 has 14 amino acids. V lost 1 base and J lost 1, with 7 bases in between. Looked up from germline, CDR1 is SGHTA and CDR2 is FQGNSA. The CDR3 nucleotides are TGTGCCAGCAGCTTAGGATGGAGGAACACTGAAGCTTTCTTT. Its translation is CASSLGWRNTEAFF.